This TCR delta chain derives from a study of γδ T cells in repeated Plasmodium falciparum infection. Study-wide context: Over roughly 580 days, donors received four mosquito-bite P. falciparum NF54 infections. Study results and caveats: Vdelta2-negative gammadelta repertoires, largely Vdelta1+, seemingly showed infection-driven waves of new clonal selection.

This clone showed up many times. Its specificity is unknown. With V trimmed by 5 bases and J by 0 bases, 22 bases remained unmatched. The germline V gene has CDR1 TSWWSYY and CDR2 QGS. The CDR3 loop spans 21 amino acids. Flow sorting of PBMC yielded separate Vgamma9/Vdelta2+ and Vdelta2-negative gammadelta T cell populations for bulk repertoire analysis. TCRdb re-processed the multiplex PCR reads via CATT. The data hold 40,000 to 55,000 delta-chain clones, with roughly 1.9% observed a single time. The chain carries TRDV1 and TRDJ1; 9 bases map to TRDD3. Here the J gene was assigned by germline matching of the DNA, as TCRdb has none. The sequenced sample consisted of gamma-delta T cells from blood. The clonotype comes from a pool of human donors (malaria-infected and uninfected, not separated). CDR3 residues: CALGKPSELWGYAYYTDKLIF. Written as DNA, the CDR3 is TGTGCTCTTGGGAAACCCTCAGAACTATGGGGATACGCCTATTACACCGATAAACTCATCTTT.